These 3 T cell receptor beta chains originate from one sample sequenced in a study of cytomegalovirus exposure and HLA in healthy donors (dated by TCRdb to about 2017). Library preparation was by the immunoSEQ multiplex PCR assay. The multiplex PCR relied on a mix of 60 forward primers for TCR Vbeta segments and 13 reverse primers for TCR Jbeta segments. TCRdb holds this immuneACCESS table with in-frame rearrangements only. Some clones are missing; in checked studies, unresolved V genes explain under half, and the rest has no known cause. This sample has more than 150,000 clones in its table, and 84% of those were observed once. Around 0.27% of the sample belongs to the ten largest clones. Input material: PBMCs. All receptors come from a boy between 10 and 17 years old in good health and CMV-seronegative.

The CDR3 sequence: CASNLGLEQYF. DNA of the CDR3: TGCGCCAGCAACCTGGGACTAGAGCAGTATTTT. The V call is TRBV5-1, the J call TRBJ2-3; 8 bases fit TRBD2. The CDR3 has 11 amino acids. The J segment lost 11 bases and the V segment lost 6 bases, leaving 5 bases of the junction unmatched. CDR1 and CDR2 from the germline V gene are SGHRS and YFSETQ.

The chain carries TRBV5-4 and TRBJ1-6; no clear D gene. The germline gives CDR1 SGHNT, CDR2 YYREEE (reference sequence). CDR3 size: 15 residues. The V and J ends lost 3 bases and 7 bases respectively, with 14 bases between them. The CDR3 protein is CASSSAQVVNSPLHF. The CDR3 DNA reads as TGTGCCAGCAGCTCGGCCCAGGTTGTAAATTCACCCCTCCACTTT.

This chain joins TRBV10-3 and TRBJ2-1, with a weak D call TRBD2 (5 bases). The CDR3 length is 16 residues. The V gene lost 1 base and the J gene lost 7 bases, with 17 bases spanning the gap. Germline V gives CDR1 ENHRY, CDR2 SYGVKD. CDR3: CAISEWTGNPRNEQFF. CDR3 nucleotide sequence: TGTGCCATCAGTGAGTGGACCGGGAACCCCCGAAATGAGCAGTTCTTC.